Following are 2 T cell receptor beta chains from one sample sequenced in a study of cytomegalovirus exposure and HLA in healthy donors. The primer mix had 60 Vbeta and 13 Jbeta primers. Profiled with immunoSEQ multiplex PCR; TCRdb holds only in-frame clones, not every one. This sample has 110,000 or so clones, with less than 80% found just once. Sequenced: PBMCs. All receptors come from a middle-aged woman in good health and CMV-seropositive.

V gene TRBV7-8 combines with J gene TRBJ2-1; D is perhaps TRBD2 (6 bases). CDR1 and CDR2 from the germline V gene are SGHVS and FQNEAQ. The V and J ends lost 5 bases and 15 bases respectively, with 17 bases between them. The length of the CDR3 is 12 residues. CDR3 DNA: TGTGCCAGCAGCCCCGCGCCGACTAGTTTGTTCTTC. Translated, it gives CASSPAPTSLFF.

The genes are TRBV5-4 and TRBJ2-7; D may be TRBD2 (5 bases). Trimming stripped 2 bases from V and 0 bases from J, with 9 bases between. Per the germline V gene, CDR1 is SGHNT and CDR2 is YYREEE (reference sequence). The CDR3 consists of 14 residues. CDR3 DNA sequence: TGTGCCAGCAGCTTACAACTAGACTCCTACGAGCAGTACTTC. Encoded protein: CASSLQLDSYEQYF. Combining the CDR3 with reference TRBV5-4 and TRBJ2-7 gives the whole variable domain ETGVTQSPTHLIKTRGQQVTLRCSSQSGHNTVSWYQQALGQGPQFIFQYYREEENGRGNFPPRFSGLQFPNYSSELNVNALELDDSALYLCASSLQLDSYEQYFGPGTRLTVT.